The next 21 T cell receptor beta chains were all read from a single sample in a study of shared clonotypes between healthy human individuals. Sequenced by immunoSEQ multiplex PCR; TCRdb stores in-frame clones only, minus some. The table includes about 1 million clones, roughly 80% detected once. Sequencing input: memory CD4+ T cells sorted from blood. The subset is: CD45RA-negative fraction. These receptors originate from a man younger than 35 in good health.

The CDR3 bases are TGTGCCACCAGCCAGTCTTTGCAGGGAGATGGCTACACCTTC. Amino acids: CATSQSLQGDGYTF. The V gene is TRBV15, the J gene TRBJ1-2, with D perhaps TRBD1 (5 bases). CDR3 size: 14 residues. Trimming left V 5 bases short and J 6 bases short, with 16 bases between. Per germline, CDR1 LNHNV and CDR2 YYDKDF (reference sequence).

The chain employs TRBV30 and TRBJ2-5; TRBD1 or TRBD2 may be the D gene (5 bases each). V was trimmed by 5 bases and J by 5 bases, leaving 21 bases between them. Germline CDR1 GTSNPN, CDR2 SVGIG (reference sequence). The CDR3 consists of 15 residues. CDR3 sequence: CAWSRAGKGWETQYF. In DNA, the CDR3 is TGTGCCTGGTCGAGGGCAGGGAAGGGCTGGGAGACCCAGTACTTC.

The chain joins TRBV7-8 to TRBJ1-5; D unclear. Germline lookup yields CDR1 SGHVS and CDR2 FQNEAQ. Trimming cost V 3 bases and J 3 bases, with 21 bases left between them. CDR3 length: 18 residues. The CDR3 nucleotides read TGTGCCAGCAGCTTTTTCCTTAGGACTACCGACTTCAATCAGCCCCAGCATTTT. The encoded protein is CASSFFLRTTDFNQPQHF.

The CDR3: CAWTRGQGASGANVLTF. The CDR3 nucleotides read TGTGCCTGGACCCGGGGACAGGGGGCCTCTGGGGCCAACGTCCTGACTTTC. V gene TRBV30 combines with J gene TRBJ2-6; 12 nucleotides align to TRBD1. V lost 4 bases to trimming and J lost 0 bases; unmatched junction nucleotides: 4. Germline loops: CDR1 GTSNPN, CDR2 SVGIG (reference sequence). This CDR3 comprises 17 residues.

The CDR3 is CASSFRGAEAFF. CDR3 in DNA: TGTGCCAGCAGTTTCCGGGGCGCTGAAGCTTTCTTT. The chain joins TRBV6-5 to TRBJ1-1; D is perhaps TRBD1 (5 bases). The CDR3 has 12 amino acids. Trimming removed 4 bases at V and 6 bases at J, with 9 bases between. Germline V lookup: CDR1 MNHEY, CDR2 SVGAGI.

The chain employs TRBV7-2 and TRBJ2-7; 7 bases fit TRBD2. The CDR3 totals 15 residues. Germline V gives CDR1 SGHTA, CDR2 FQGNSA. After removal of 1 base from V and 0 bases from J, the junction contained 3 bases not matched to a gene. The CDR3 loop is CASSLGAGYSYEQYF. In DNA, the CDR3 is TGTGCCAGCAGCTTAGGAGCGGGATACTCCTACGAGCAGTACTTC. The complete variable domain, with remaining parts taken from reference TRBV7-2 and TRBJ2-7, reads GAGVSQSPSNKVTEKGKDVELRCDPISGHTALYWYRQSLGQGLEFLIYFQGNSAPDKSGLPSDRFSAERTGGSVSTLTIQRTQQEDSAVYLCASSLGAGYSYEQYFGPGTRLTVT.

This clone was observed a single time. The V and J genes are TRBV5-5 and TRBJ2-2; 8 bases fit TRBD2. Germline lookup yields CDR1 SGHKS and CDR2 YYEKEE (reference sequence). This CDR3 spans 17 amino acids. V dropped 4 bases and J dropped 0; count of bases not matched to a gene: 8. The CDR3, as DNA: TGTGCCAGCAGCATCCGGGGGGGCCTCGCGAACACCGGGGAGCTGTTTTTT. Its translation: CASSIRGGLANTGELFF.

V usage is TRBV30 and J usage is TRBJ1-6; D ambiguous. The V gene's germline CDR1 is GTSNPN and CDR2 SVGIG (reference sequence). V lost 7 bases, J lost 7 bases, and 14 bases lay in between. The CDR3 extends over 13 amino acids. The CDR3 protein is CASFGRKNSPLHF. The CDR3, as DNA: TGTGCCTCCTTCGGACGGAAGAATTCACCCCTCCACTTT.

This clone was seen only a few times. The CDR3 loop is CAWTLRDRNNYGYTF. The CDR3 DNA follows: TGTGCCTGGACCCTAAGGGACAGGAATAACTATGGCTACACCTTC. The genes are TRBV30 and TRBJ1-2; 8 bases agree with TRBD1. The V and J ends lost 4 bases and 1 base, in that order; junction bases with no gene match: 8. CDR1 is GTSNPN, CDR2 SVGIG, per germline (reference sequence). This CDR3 has 15 amino acids.

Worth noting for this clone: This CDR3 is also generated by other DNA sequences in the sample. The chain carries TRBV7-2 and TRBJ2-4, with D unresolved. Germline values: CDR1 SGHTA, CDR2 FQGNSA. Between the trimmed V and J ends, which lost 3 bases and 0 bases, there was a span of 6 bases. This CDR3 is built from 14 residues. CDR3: CASSLALAKNIQYF. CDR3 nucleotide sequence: TGTGCCAGCAGCTTGGCCTTAGCCAAAAACATTCAGTACTTC.

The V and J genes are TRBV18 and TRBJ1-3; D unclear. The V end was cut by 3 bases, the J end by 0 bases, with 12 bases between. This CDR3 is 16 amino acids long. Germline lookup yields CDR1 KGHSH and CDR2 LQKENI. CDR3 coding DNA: TGTGCCAGCTCACCTGTCCGCGACTTCTCTGGAAACACCATATATTTT. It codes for CASSPVRDFSGNTIYF.

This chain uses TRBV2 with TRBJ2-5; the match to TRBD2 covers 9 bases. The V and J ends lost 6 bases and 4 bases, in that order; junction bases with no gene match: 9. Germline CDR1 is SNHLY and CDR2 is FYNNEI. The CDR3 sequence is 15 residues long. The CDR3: CASSETGTSRETQYF. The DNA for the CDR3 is TGTGCCAGCAGCGAGACCGGGACTAGCAGAGAGACCCAGTACTTC.

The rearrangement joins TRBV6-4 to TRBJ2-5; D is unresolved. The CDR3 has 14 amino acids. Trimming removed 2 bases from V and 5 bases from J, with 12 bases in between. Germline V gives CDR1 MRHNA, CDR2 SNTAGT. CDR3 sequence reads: CASSDQKGWETQYF. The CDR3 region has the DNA TGTGCCAGCAGTGACCAAAAGGGCTGGGAGACCCAGTACTTC.

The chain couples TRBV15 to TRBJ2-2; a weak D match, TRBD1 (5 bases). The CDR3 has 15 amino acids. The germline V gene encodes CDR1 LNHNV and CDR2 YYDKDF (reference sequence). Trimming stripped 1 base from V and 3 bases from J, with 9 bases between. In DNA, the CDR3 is TGTGCCACCAGCAGAGTCAGGGCAGACACCGGGGAGCTGTTTTTT. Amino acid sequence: CATSRVRADTGELFF.

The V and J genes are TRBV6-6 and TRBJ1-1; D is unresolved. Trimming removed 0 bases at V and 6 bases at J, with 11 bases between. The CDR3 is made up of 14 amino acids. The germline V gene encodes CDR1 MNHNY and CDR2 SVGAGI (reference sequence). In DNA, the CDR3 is TGTGCCAGCAGTTACTCGATATCTTCGTCTGAAGCTTTCTTT. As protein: CASSYSISSSEAFF.

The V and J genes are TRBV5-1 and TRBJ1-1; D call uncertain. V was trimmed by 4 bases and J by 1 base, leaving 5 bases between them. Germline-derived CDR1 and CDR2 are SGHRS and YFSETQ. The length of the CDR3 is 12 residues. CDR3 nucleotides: TGCGCCAGCAGCGTAGGGAACACTGAAGCTTTCTTT. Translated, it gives CASSVGNTEAFF.

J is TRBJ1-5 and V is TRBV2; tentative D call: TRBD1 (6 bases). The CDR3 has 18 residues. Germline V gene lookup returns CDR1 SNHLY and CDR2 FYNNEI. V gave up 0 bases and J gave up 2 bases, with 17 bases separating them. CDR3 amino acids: CASSEAEQGPLRNQPQHF. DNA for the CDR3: TGTGCCAGCAGTGAAGCGGAACAGGGCCCCCTACGCAATCAGCCCCAGCATTTT.

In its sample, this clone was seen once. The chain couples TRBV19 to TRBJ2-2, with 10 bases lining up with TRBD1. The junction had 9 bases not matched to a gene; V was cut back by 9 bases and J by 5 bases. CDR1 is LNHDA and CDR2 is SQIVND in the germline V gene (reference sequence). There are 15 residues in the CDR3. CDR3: CASRRQGASTGELFF. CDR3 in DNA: TGTGCCAGCCGAAGACAGGGGGCGAGTACCGGGGAGCTGTTTTTT.

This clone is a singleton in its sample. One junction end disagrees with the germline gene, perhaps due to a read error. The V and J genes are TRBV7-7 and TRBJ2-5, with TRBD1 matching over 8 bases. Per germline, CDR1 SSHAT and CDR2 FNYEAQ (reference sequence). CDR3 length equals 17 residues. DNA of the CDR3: TGTGCTAGCAGCTTAGGGGAACGGGACAGGTCCTTGGAGACCCAGTACTTC. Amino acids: CASSLGERDRSLETQYF.

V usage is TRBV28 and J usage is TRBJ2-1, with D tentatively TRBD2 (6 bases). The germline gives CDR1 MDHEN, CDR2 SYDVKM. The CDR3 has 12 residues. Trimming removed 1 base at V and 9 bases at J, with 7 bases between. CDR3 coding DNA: TGTGCCAGCAGTTTATTGACTAGTGAGCAGTTCTTC. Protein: CASSLLTSEQFF. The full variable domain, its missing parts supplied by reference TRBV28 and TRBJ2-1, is DVKVTQSSRYLVKRTGEKVFLECVQDMDHENMFWYRQDPGLGLRLIYFSYDVKMKEKGDIPEGYSVSREKKERFSLILESASTNQTSMYLCASSLLTSEQFFGPGTRLTVL.

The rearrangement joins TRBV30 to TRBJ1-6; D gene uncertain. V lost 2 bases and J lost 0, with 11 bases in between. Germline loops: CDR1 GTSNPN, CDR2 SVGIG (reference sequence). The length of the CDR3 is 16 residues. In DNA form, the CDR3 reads TGTGCCTGGAGTCTATTTCAGAGCTCCTATAATTCACCCCTCCACTTT. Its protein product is CAWSLFQSSYNSPLHF. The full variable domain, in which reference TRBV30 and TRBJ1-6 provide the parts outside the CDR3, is SQTIHQWPATLVQPVGSPLSLECTVEGTSNPNLYWYRQAAGRGLQLLFYSVGIGQISSEVPQNLSASRPQDRQFILSSKKLLLSDSGFYLCAWSLFQSSYNSPLHFGNGTRLTVT.